What follows are 16 T cell receptor beta chains derived from one specimen sequenced in a study of beta chain features in type 1 diabetes (dated by TCRdb to the late 2010s). Antigens of these TCRs are unknown. Libraries were constructed by the immunoSEQ multiplex PCR assay. The High Capacity cDNA Reverse Transcription Kit was used to reverse transcribe all of the isolated RNA, meaning that expressed TCRB transcripts were what got sequenced. The source is immuneACCESS, and TCRdb retained only in-frame sequences with V and J called. Part of the clones is not carried over; for the studies checked, unresolved V genes explain less than half of this, and the remainder is unexplained. The sample has 600,000 to 700,000 clones on record, around an eighth of them singletons. 0.022% of the sample comes from the top ten. The research as a whole found: Type 1 diabetes patients showed a moderate but significant shortening of TCRB CDR3 length in all four CD4+ subsets.

Sequenced material: naive CD4+ T cells from blood. The sample's cell subset or site label is to be understood as: true naive CD4+ T cells. These receptors were obtained from a man between 18 and 29 years old with type 1 diabetes.

Turning to this clone: The junction departs from germline at one end; a sequencing error may be responsible. The rearrangement uses TRBV6-5 and TRBJ2-3; D uncertain. The CDR3 is 12 amino acids. Germline CDR1 is MNHEY and CDR2 is SVGAGI. The CDR3 loop is CAISEAVDTQYF. CDR3 nucleotide sequence: TGTGCCATCAGTGAGGCAGTAGATACGCAGTATTTT.

The chain has TRBV4-1 and TRBJ1-6; a possible D gene is TRBD1 (6 bases). From germline, CDR1 is MGHRA and CDR2 YSYEKL. The V end was cut by 0 bases, the J end by 10 bases, with 13 bases between. The CDR3 extends over 15 amino acids. The CDR3 nucleotides are TGCGCCAGCAGCCAAGAGAACAGGGTAGAATCACCCCTCCACTTT. It translates to CASSQENRVESPLHF.

This clone was observed a few times. The rearrangement links TRBV6-1 to TRBJ2-6; D unresolved. CDR3 length: 13 residues. Germline CDR1 is MNHNS and CDR2 is SASEGT. V was trimmed by 5 bases and J by 2 bases, leaving 4 bases between them. The CDR3 region has the DNA TGTGCCAGCAGTCTAGCTGGGGCCAACGTCCTGACTTTC. Protein product: CASSLAGANVLTF.

The chain couples TRBV29-1 to TRBJ2-5; 8 bases are a match to TRBD2. V dropped 6 bases and J dropped 0; count of bases not matched to a gene: 9. The CDR3 length is 15 residues. The germline gives CDR1 SQVTM, CDR2 ANQGSEA. The CDR3 spells CSVGQAGVYQETQYF. DNA of the CDR3: TGCAGCGTGGGGCAAGCGGGGGTATACCAAGAGACCCAGTACTTC.

V usage is TRBV27 and J usage is TRBJ2-7, with TRBD1 as a possible D gene (6 bases). CDR1 MNHEY and CDR2 SMNVEV come from the germline V gene (reference sequence). V lost 8 bases and J 7 bases, leaving 33 bases between the germline ends. CDR3 length: 18 amino acids. CDR3 protein: CASSFGAQPGAGVWEQYF. The CDR3 DNA sequence: TGTGCCAGCTCCTTTGGGGCCCAACCTGGGGCAGGGGTTTGGGAGCAGTACTTC.

V is TRBV9 and J is TRBJ2-6; D not certain. Germline assignment: CDR1 SGDLS and CDR2 YYNGEE. Trimming removed 3 bases from V and 0 bases from J, with 10 bases in between. The CDR3 has 16 residues. This chain's CDR3 is CASSGPLPSGANVLTF. The CDR3 nucleotides are TGTGCCAGCAGCGGCCCTCTTCCCTCTGGGGCCAACGTCCTGACTTTC.

This clone was seen only a few times. The V and J genes are TRBV7-2 and TRBJ1-6; 7 nucleotides line up with TRBD1. J gave up 3 bases and V 5 bases, and 1 base lay outside the gene matches. CDR3 length equals 14 residues. From germline, CDR1 is SGHTA and CDR2 FQGNSA. CDR3 sequence (DNA): TGTGCCAGCAGCGACAGGGACTATAATTCACCCCTCCACTTT. It specifies CASSDRDYNSPLHF.

This clone has only a few counts. The CDR3 here is CSVGPGTYEQYF. The CDR3, as DNA: TGCAGCGTTGGGCCAGGGACCTACGAGCAGTACTTC. The chain links TRBV29-1 to TRBJ2-7, with D possibly TRBD1 on 5 matching bases. Trimming took 4 bases from V and 2 from J, leaving 9 bases between them. Germline loops: CDR1 SQVTM, CDR2 ANQGSEA. There are 12 residues in the CDR3.

This clone was seen a handful of times. The chain joins TRBV2 to TRBJ2-1, with D perhaps TRBD2 (6 bases). The V gene's germline CDR1 is SNHLY and CDR2 FYNNEI. The CDR3 runs to 12 residues. Trimming pared 10 bases from V and 6 bases from J, leaving 13 bases between. The CDR3 DNA is TGTGCCACCCGTGGGGGGAGCAATGAGCAGTTCTTC. Amino acids: CATRGGSNEQFF.

This clone has only a few counts. Other DNA sequences within the sample encode an identical CDR3. This rearrangement joins TRBV5-1 to TRBJ2-1; 9 bases fit TRBD1. V trimming: 8 bases; J trimming: 6 bases; junction bases outside the gene matches: 9. CDR1 SGHRS and CDR2 YFSETQ come from the germline V gene. This CDR3 comprises 14 residues. The CDR3: CASAPGQGINEQFF. CDR3 bases: TGCGCCAGTGCTCCGGGACAGGGAATCAATGAGCAGTTCTTC.

The rearrangement links TRBV28 to TRBJ1-2; a weak D match, TRBD1 (5 bases). The CDR3 extends over 13 amino acids. Per germline, CDR1 MDHEN and CDR2 SYDVKM. Trimming took off 6 bases at V and 3 bases at J, with 11 bases between the two ends. CDR3 amino acids: CASRPGGDYGYTF. The CDR3 nucleotides are TGTGCCAGCAGGCCCGGGGGGGACTATGGCTACACCTTC.

This clone was observed a few times. The genes are TRBV10-3 and TRBJ1-1, with 8 positions matching TRBD1. The CDR3 runs to 16 residues. With 0 bases clipped from V and 1 base from J, the junction kept 4 bases outside the gene matches. The germline CDR1 and CDR2 sequences are ENHRY and SYGVKD. The CDR3 here is CAISESPGQGNTEAFF. The CDR3 DNA is TGTGCCATCAGTGAGTCGCCTGGACAGGGGAACACTGAAGCTTTCTTT.

CDR3 sequence reads: CASSLDWGETQYF. As DNA, the CDR3 is TGTGCCAGCAGCTTGGATTGGGGGGAGACCCAGTACTTC. V and J are TRBV5-4 and TRBJ2-5, with D possibly called TRBD1 or TRBD2 (5 bases each). This CDR3 comprises 13 residues. V lost 0 bases to trimming and J lost 5 bases, with 8 bases between them. The V gene's germline CDR1 is SGHNT and CDR2 YYREEE (reference sequence).

The chain uses TRBV7-8 and TRBJ2-3, with D uncertain. Trimming shortened V by 1 base and J by 2 bases, and 13 bases separated the two germline ends. Per the germline V gene, CDR1 is SGHVS and CDR2 is FQNEAQ. The CDR3 has 16 residues. Here the CDR3 DNA reads TGTGCCAGCAGCTTAGAGGGCTCATCCAACACAGATACGCAGTATTTT. Translating it yields CASSLEGSSNTDTQYF.

This sequence joins TRBV23-1 and TRBJ1-2, with 9 bases aligning to TRBD1. TRBV23-1 is an ORF, with its function uncertain. The CDR3 has 17 amino acids. Trimming at V came to 0 bases and at J to 7 bases, leaving 12 bases not matched to a gene. CDR3 in amino acids: CASSQSPKKQGAGGYTF. The CDR3, as DNA: TGCGCCAGCAGTCAATCGCCCAAAAAACAGGGGGCCGGTGGCTACACCTTC.

The chain uses TRBV30 and TRBJ1-3; no firm D call. The CDR3 spans 14 residues. V was trimmed by 4 bases and J by 0 bases, leaving 10 bases between them. From germline, CDR1 is GTSNPN and CDR2 SVGIG (reference sequence). The CDR3 region is CAWTVESSGNTIYF. The CDR3 DNA is TGTGCCTGGACAGTGGAGAGCTCTGGAAACACCATATATTTT.